This T cell receptor beta chain derives from a study of blood T cell repertoires in COVID-19. Background on the study: Acute and convalescent COVID-19 specimens originated in the United States, Italy and Spain. Nucleic acid was either cDNA or gDNA, and it came from T cells, B-cell-depleted T cells, or PBMCs.

Germline values: CDR1 SGHTA, CDR2 FQGNSA. V trimming: 4 bases; J trimming: 3 bases; junction bases outside the gene matches: 15. CDR3 length: 18 amino acids. Methods used by the authors: The authors estimated nucleated cell counts from reference gene primer amplification. Data came from immunoSEQ multiplex PCR; TCRdb stores just in-frame clones and leaves some out. That table gives V, J and clone size, and the DNA gave D and trimming. The repertoire holds over 150,000 clones, with 84% as singletons. This chain joins TRBV7-2 and TRBJ1-5; 7 nucleotides agree with TRBD1. This clonotype was obtained from a man between 65 and 85 years old with active or convalescent COVID-19. The sample taken for sequencing was peripheral blood. DNA for the CDR3: TGTGCCAGCAGCTCCCCCCCAGGGGGTTTAGTCTTCAATCAGCCCCAGCATTTT. This sequence encodes CASSSPPGGLVFNQPQHF.